This T cell receptor beta chain was documented in a study of cytomegalovirus exposure and HLA in healthy donors. With respect to this clone: Its antigen remains unknown.

V shed 7 bases, J shed 4 bases, and the junction held 9 bases outside the gene matches. The CDR3 covers 15 residues. Germline V gene data show CDR1 as MNHNS and CDR2 as SASEGT. Whole-study findings and limits: It was only CMV serostatus that was available as immune exposure information.

Researchers ran the PCR with 60 Vbeta and 13 Jbeta primers. Only in-frame clones appear in the TCRdb table, and some are missing; sequencing was by immunoSEQ multiplex PCR. This repertoire shows roughly 120,000 clones, 70% to 85% found once; its top ten account for just under 2.5%. This receptor was taken from a woman in her late teens or twenties in good health and CMV-seronegative. Sequencing was performed on PBMCs. The chain has TRBV6-1 and TRBJ2-7; 11 nucleotides line up with TRBD2. The chain's CDR3 is CASNGHGTSGYEQYF. CDR3 bases: TGTGCCAGCAATGGACATGGGACTAGCGGTTACGAGCAGTACTTC.